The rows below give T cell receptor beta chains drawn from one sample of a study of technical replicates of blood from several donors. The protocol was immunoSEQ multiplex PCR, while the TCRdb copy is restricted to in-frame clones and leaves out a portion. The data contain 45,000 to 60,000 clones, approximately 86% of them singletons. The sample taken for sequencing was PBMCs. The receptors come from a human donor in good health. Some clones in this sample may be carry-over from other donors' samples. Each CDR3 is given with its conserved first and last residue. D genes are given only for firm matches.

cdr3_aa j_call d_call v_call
CASRNRAQETQYF TRBJ2-5 - TRBV19
CASSVDRDYEQYF TRBJ2-7 TRBD1 TRBV7-2
CASRGRGEHYNEQFF TRBJ2-1 TRBD2 TRBV7-9
CASSLASGGNEQFF TRBJ2-1 TRBD1 TRBV5-1
CAWSRGTRGRGELFF TRBJ2-2 - TRBV30
CASSQVGGQETQYF TRBJ2-5 - TRBV4-1
CASSFKDNNSPLHF TRBJ1-6 - TRBV5-6
CASSPDGGARNQPQHF TRBJ1-5 - TRBV19
CASSDPGLVGNTIYF TRBJ1-3 - TRBV5-1
CAISENTPGGYTF TRBJ1-2 - TRBV10-3
CASSPPSGPTGELFF TRBJ2-2 - TRBV18
CASSQELVGYNEQFF TRBJ2-1 - TRBV4-1
CASRSAYEQYF TRBJ2-7 - TRBV6-5
CASSGGNTGELFF TRBJ2-2 TRBD2 TRBV6-1
CASSPLAGVSEQYF TRBJ2-7 TRBD2 TRBV18
CASSERLSAGPQETQYF TRBJ2-5 - TRBV7-9
CASSDSVAGGSDTQYF TRBJ2-3 TRBD2 TRBV6-4
CASSLGGGQETQYF TRBJ2-5 TRBD2 TRBV6-5
CASSLIAGTTDTQYF TRBJ2-3 TRBD2 TRBV7-9
CASSYGGASRETQYF TRBJ2-5 - TRBV6-6
CASSLEGQNTEAFF TRBJ1-1 - TRBV7-9
CASSIGQGYSPLHF TRBJ1-6 - TRBV6-5
CASSRASGGTGELFF TRBJ2-2 TRBD2 TRBV6-6
CASSTQGQANTEAFF TRBJ1-1 TRBD1 TRBV5-6
CASASGTNTGELFF TRBJ2-2 TRBD2 TRBV6-1
CASSSGLPGNTIYF TRBJ1-3 - TRBV11-2
CASSYQQGSQPQHF TRBJ1-5 TRBD1 TRBV6-6
CASSSGTANTEAFF TRBJ1-1 TRBD1 TRBV28
CSVTWGRGGREQYF TRBJ2-7 TRBD2 TRBV29-1
CASSPGLAADTQYF TRBJ2-3 TRBD2 TRBV7-2
CASSQTIGRGNTGELFF TRBJ2-2 - TRBV7-7
CASSLRGETQYF TRBJ2-5 - TRBV7-6
CSVDRGPQTEAFF TRBJ1-1 TRBD1 TRBV29-1
CASSQDAVGNQPQHF TRBJ1-5 - TRBV4-3
CASSATGPNEKLFF TRBJ1-4 TRBD1 TRBV5-4
CASSLGGGLRNEQFF TRBJ2-1 TRBD2 TRBV7-3
CASSSESSPLHF TRBJ1-6 - TRBV18
CASSEDRGIQPQHF TRBJ1-5 TRBD1 TRBV6-1
CASSLTGTGIEPLHF TRBJ1-6 TRBD1 TRBV11-1
CASSGGGQNSNQPQHF TRBJ1-5 TRBD1 TRBV7-8
CASSQDGGGWQETQYF TRBJ2-5 TRBD2 TRBV4-1
CASSPIAGTPGTQYF TRBJ2-3 TRBD2 TRBV9
CASSSENTGELFF TRBJ2-2 - TRBV19